The clone carrying this TCR beta chain was recorded a few times. Single cDNA molecules in the library carried unique molecular identifiers attached during preparation. Authors' processing steps: The median was around 91,000 TCRs per sample, ranging 23,224 to 690,600. In TCRdb, the 5' RACE reads were re-called with MiXCR into one record per CDR3 protein. The V and J calls and clone size come from TCRdb's table, not from the authors' own analysis. The table has 150,000 or so distinct CDR3 sequences, roughly 4.1% seen once; the top ten hold about 1.3%. The data are from a study of human T cells and chemical hapten exposure. Study summary: Mainly, slight library volume differences in the pool made TCR yields vary.

Sequencing started from total RNA isolated from unfractionated whole blood. The clonotype originates from a female donor in good health.

CDR3 region: CSASVGTGGGGRPQHF. CDR3 DNA: TGCAGTGCTAGTGTCGGGACAGGGGGTGGGGGGCGGCCCCAGCATTTT. The V call is TRBV20-1, the J call TRBJ1-5, with 11 bases fitting TRBD1. CDR3 length equals 16 residues. V was pared by 3 bases and J by 9 bases, with 13 bases of the junction left unmatched. Germline CDR1 reads DFQATT; CDR2 reads SNEGSKA (reference sequence).